Listed below are T cell receptor beta chains from one sample, sequenced in a study of CD8 T cells in Susac syndrome. MiXCR was run by TCRdb on the immunoSEQ multiplex PCR reads, yielding one entry per CDR3 protein. Of some 200,000 distinct CDR3 sequences in the sample, around 95% were seen once. The sequencing input was CD4+ T cells from PBMCs. These TCRs come from a human donor with Susac syndrome. Each CDR3 is given without its conserved first and last residue. The order of the fields is CDR3 protein, CDR3 length, D gene, J gene, V gene. A D gene is named only where the DNA matches it firmly.

CDR3aa: ASSLTANTGELF
len: 12
d_gene: .
j_gene: TRBJ2-2
v_gene: TRBV7-9

CDR3aa: ASSPTRDRLLLEF
len: 13
d_gene: TRBD1
j_gene: TRBJ2-1
v_gene: TRBV6-5

CDR3aa: ATSDPGVGGELF
len: 12
d_gene: .
j_gene: TRBJ2-2
v_gene: TRBV24-1

CDR3aa: ASSVNSANEQF
len: 11
d_gene: .
j_gene: TRBJ2-1
v_gene: TRBV2

CDR3aa: ASSYTHGSGNTIY
len: 13
d_gene: .
j_gene: TRBJ1-3
v_gene: TRBV6-5

CDR3aa: ASSQGTFQETQY
len: 12
d_gene: .
j_gene: TRBJ2-5
v_gene: TRBV3-1

CDR3aa: ASSQVRLAGTIGYEQY
len: 16
d_gene: TRBD2
j_gene: TRBJ2-7
v_gene: TRBV4-2

CDR3aa: ASRRQIAEAF
len: 10
d_gene: .
j_gene: TRBJ1-1
v_gene: TRBV6-2/TRBV6-3

CDR3aa: SAPPPGLAGLPQETQY
len: 16
d_gene: TRBD2
j_gene: TRBJ2-5
v_gene: TRBV20-1

CDR3aa: ASSRLALTGELF
len: 12
d_gene: TRBD2
j_gene: TRBJ2-2
v_gene: TRBV4-3

CDR3aa: ASSPPGRSHEQY
len: 12
d_gene: .
j_gene: TRBJ2-7
v_gene: TRBV12-3/TRBV12-4

CDR3aa: ASSVVGGRQFAGELF
len: 15
d_gene: .
j_gene: TRBJ2-2
v_gene: TRBV9

CDR3aa: ASSPETGTLGEQF
len: 13
d_gene: .
j_gene: TRBJ2-1
v_gene: TRBV18

CDR3aa: ASSLLSTVYEQY
len: 12
d_gene: .
j_gene: TRBJ2-7
v_gene: TRBV6-2/TRBV6-3

CDR3aa: SARRQGVIYEQY
len: 12
d_gene: TRBD1
j_gene: TRBJ2-7
v_gene: TRBV20-1

CDR3aa: ASSDGNNSPLH
len: 11
d_gene: .
j_gene: TRBJ1-6
v_gene: TRBV6-4

CDR3aa: ASTNSAGSYEQY
len: 12
d_gene: .
j_gene: TRBJ2-7
v_gene: TRBV7-2

CDR3aa: ATNGKGARDTEAF
len: 13
d_gene: TRBD1
j_gene: TRBJ1-1
v_gene: TRBV6-4

CDR3aa: ASRLADSSYNEQF
len: 13
d_gene: .
j_gene: TRBJ2-1
v_gene: TRBV2

CDR3aa: ASSAGQGGETQY
len: 12
d_gene: TRBD1
j_gene: TRBJ2-5
v_gene: TRBV5-1

CDR3aa: ASSVAIGPGATETQY
len: 15
d_gene: .
j_gene: TRBJ2-5
v_gene: TRBV9

CDR3aa: ATSRDYKAEAF
len: 11
d_gene: .
j_gene: TRBJ1-1
v_gene: TRBV15

CDR3aa: ASSQTSNTEAF
len: 11
d_gene: .
j_gene: TRBJ1-1
v_gene: TRBV3-1

CDR3aa: SARDHRDSPDVNTQY
len: 15
d_gene: .
j_gene: TRBJ2-3
v_gene: TRBV20-1

CDR3aa: ASSFSDRGRLEQY
len: 13
d_gene: TRBD1
j_gene: TRBJ2-7
v_gene: TRBV5-1

CDR3aa: SVGEGGRQETQY
len: 12
d_gene: .
j_gene: TRBJ2-5
v_gene: TRBV29-1

CDR3aa: ASSHPRGLFETQY
len: 13
d_gene: .
j_gene: TRBJ2-5
v_gene: TRBV3-1

CDR3aa: SALTREYSDTQY
len: 12
d_gene: .
j_gene: TRBJ2-3
v_gene: TRBV20-1

CDR3aa: ASSSPPDSPN
len: 10
d_gene: .
j_gene: TRBJ2-4
v_gene: TRBV9

CDR3aa: ASSDGVHEQY
len: 10
d_gene: .
j_gene: TRBJ2-7
v_gene: TRBV19

CDR3aa: AWSVGAGFDYGYT
len: 13
d_gene: .
j_gene: TRBJ1-2
v_gene: TRBV30

CDR3aa: ASSVNREGYGYT
len: 12
d_gene: .
j_gene: TRBJ1-2
v_gene: TRBV9

CDR3aa: ATSSRDRGVGYGYT
len: 14
d_gene: TRBD1
j_gene: TRBJ1-2
v_gene: TRBV15

CDR3aa: ASSSQGARTEAF
len: 12
d_gene: .
j_gene: TRBJ1-1
v_gene: TRBV19

CDR3aa: SARDRGGSTTNYNEQF
len: 16
d_gene: TRBD1
j_gene: TRBJ2-1
v_gene: TRBV29-1

CDR3aa: ASGQGYGYT
len: 9
d_gene: .
j_gene: TRBJ1-2
v_gene: TRBV27

CDR3aa: ASSDRASTDTQY
len: 12
d_gene: TRBD1
j_gene: TRBJ2-3
v_gene: TRBV5-4

CDR3aa: ASRGQGEYGYT
len: 11
d_gene: TRBD1
j_gene: TRBJ1-2
v_gene: TRBV25-1

CDR3aa: ASSPGQGGLLAF
len: 12
d_gene: TRBD1
j_gene: TRBJ1-1
v_gene: TRBV18

CDR3aa: ATSRDRRGFTGELF
len: 14
d_gene: TRBD2
j_gene: TRBJ2-2
v_gene: TRBV15

CDR3aa: ASSLAGTNEKLF
len: 12
d_gene: .
j_gene: TRBJ1-4
v_gene: TRBV11-2